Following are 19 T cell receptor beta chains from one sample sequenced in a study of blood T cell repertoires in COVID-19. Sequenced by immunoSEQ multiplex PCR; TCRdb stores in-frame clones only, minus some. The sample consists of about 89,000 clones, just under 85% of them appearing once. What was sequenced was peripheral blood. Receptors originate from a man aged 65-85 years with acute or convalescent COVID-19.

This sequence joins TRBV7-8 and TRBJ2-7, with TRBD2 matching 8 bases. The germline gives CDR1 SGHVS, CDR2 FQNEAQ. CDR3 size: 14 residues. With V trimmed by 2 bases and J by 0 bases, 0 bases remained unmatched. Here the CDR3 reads CASSLTSGSYEQYF. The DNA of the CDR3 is TGTGCCAGCAGCTTAACTAGCGGCTCCTACGAGCAGTACTTC.

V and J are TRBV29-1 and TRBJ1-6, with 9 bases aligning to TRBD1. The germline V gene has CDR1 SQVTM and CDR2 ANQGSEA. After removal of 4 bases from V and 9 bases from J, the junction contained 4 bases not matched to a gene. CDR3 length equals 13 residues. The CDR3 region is CSVGGQGGSPLHF. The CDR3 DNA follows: TGCAGCGTTGGGGGACAGGGTGGTTCACCCCTCCACTTT.

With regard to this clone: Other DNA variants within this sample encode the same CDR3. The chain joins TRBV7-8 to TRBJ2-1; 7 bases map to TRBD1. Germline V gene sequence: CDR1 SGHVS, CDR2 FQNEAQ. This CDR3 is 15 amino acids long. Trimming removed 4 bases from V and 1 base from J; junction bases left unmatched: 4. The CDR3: CASSSRQGSYNEQFF. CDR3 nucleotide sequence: TGTGCCAGCAGCTCTCGACAGGGTTCCTACAATGAGCAGTTCTTC. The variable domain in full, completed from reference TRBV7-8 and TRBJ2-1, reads GAGVSQSPRYKVAKRGQDVALRCDPISGHVSLFWYQQALGQGPEFLTYFQNEAQLDKSGLPSDRFFAERPEGSVSTLKIQRTQQEDSAVYLCASSSRQGSYNEQFFGPGTRLTVL.

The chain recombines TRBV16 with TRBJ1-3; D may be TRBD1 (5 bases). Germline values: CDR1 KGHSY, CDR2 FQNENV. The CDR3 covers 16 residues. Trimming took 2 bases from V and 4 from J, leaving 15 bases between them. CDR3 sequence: CASSQIGARGGNTIYF. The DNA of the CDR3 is TGTGCCAGCAGCCAAATCGGCGCAAGGGGCGGAAACACCATATATTTT.

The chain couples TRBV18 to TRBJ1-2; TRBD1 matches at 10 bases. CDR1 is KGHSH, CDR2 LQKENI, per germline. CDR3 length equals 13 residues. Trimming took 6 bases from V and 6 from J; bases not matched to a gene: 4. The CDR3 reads CASSSGQGNGYTF. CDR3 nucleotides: TGTGCCAGCTCTTCGGGACAGGGGAATGGCTACACCTTC. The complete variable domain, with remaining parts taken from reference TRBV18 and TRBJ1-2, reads NAGVMQNPRHLVRRRGQEARLRCSPMKGHSHVYWYRQLPEEGLKFMVYLQKENIIDESGMPKERFSAEFPKEGPSILRIQQVVRGDSAAYFCASSSGQGNGYTFGSGTRLTVV.

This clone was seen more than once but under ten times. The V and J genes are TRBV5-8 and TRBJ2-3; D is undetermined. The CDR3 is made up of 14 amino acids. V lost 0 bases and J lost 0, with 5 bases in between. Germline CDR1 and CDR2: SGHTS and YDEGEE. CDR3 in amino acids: CASSLGASTDTQYF. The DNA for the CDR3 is TGTGCCAGCAGCTTGGGGGCGAGCACAGATACGCAGTATTTT.

The CDR3 here is CASSGTGTGYQPQHF. In DNA, the CDR3 is TGTGCCAGCAGCGGAACCGGGACAGGGTATCAGCCCCAGCATTTT. The rearrangement joins TRBV27 to TRBJ1-5; TRBD1 matches at 9 bases. Losses at the gene ends were 6 bases for V and 5 bases for J; bases not matched to a gene: 8. Germline CDR1 is MNHEY and CDR2 is SMNVEV (reference sequence). There are 15 residues in the CDR3.

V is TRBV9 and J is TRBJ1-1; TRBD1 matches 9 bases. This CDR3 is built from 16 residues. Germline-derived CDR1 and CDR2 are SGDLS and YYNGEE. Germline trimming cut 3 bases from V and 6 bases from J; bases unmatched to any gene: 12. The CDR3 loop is CASSGTGGGLYSEAFF. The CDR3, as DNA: TGTGCCAGCAGCGGAACAGGGGGCGGACTCTACTCTGAAGCTTTCTTT.

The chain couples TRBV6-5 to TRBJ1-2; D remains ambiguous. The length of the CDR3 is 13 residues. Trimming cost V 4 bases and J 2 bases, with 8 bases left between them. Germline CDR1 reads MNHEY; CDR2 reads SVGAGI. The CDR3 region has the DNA TGTGCCAGCAGTTGGAAGACAAACTATGGCTACACCTTC. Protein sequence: CASSWKTNYGYTF.

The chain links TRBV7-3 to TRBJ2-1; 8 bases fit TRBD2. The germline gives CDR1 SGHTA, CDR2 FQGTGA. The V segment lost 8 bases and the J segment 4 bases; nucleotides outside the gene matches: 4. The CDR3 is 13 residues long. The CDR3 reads CASGREGYNEQFF. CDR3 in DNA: TGTGCCAGCGGTCGGGAGGGTTACAATGAGCAGTTCTTC.

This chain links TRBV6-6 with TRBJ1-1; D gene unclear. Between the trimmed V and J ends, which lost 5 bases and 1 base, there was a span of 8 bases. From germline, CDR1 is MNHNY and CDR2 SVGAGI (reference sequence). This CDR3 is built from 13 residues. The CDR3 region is CASSQIKNTEAFF. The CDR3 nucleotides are TGTGCCAGCAGTCAAATAAAGAACACTGAAGCTTTCTTT.

The CDR3 nucleotides read TGTGCCAGCAGCGGACAGGGAGGTAGCAATCAGCCCCAGCATTTT. This encodes CASSGQGGSNQPQHF. The rearrangement links TRBV7-9 to TRBJ1-5; the match to TRBD1 covers 8 bases. Germline V lookup: CDR1 SEHNR, CDR2 FQNEAQ (reference sequence). The CDR3 contains 15 residues. The trim removed 5 bases at V and 0 bases at J, leaving 3 bases unmatched.

Written as DNA, the CDR3 is TGTGCCAGCAGTGATAACTACAATGAGCAGTTCTTC. This gives the protein CASSDNYNEQFF. The chain couples TRBV6-4 to TRBJ2-1; D remains ambiguous. CDR1 is MRHNA, CDR2 SNTAGT, per germline. CDR3 size: 12 residues. Trimming removed 3 bases at V and 3 bases at J, with 3 bases between.

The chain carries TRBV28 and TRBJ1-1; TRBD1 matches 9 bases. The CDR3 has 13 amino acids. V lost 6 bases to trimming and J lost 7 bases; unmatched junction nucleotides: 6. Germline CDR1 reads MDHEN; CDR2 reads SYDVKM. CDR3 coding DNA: TGTGCCAGCAGACTACAGGGGGCTTTTGAAGCTTTCTTT. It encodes CASRLQGAFEAFF.

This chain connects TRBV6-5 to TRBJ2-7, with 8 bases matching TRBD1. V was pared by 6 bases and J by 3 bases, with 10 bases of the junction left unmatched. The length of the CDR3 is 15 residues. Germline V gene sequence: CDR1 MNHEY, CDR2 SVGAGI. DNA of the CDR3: TGTGCCAGCAGGCTAGGGACAGGATTTCACTACGAGCAGTACTTC. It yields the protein CASRLGTGFHYEQYF.

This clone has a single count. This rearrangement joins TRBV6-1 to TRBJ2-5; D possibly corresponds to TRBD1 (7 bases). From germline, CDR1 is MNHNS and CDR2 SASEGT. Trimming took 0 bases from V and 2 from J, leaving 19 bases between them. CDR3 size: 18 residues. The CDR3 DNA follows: TGTGCCAGCAGTGAAGCTTTTATGGGCGGGACAGCGCAAGAGACCCAGTACTTC. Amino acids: CASSEAFMGGTAQETQYF.

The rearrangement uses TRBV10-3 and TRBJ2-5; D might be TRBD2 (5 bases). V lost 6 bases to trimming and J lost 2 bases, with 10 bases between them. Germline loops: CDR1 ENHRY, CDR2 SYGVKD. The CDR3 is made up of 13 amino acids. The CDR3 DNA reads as TGTGCCATCAGGGTCGGGGTTCAAGAGACCCAGTACTTC. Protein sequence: CAIRVGVQETQYF.

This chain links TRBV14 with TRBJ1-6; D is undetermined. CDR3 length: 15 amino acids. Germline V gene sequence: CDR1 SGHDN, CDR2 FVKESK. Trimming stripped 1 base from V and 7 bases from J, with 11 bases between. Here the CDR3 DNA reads TGTGCCAGCAGCCAAGCGCGGGCTAAGAATTCACCCCTCCACTTT. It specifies CASSQARAKNSPLHF. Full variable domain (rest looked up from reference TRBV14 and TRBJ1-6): EAGVTQFPSHSVIEKGQTVTLRCDPISGHDNLYWYRRVMGKEIKFLLHFVKESKQDESGMPNNRFLAERTGGTYSTLKVQPAELEDSGVYFCASSQARAKNSPLHFGNGTRLTVT.

The CDR3 coding sequence is TGCGCCAGCAGCTATTCGGGACAGGGGAACTATGGCTACACCTTC. It yields the protein CASSYSGQGNYGYTF. This chain links TRBV5-1 with TRBJ1-2; 10 bases map to TRBD1. CDR1 is SGHRS, CDR2 YFSETQ, per germline. J gave up 2 bases and V 3 bases, and 4 bases lay outside the gene matches. The CDR3 covers 15 residues.